The clone carrying this T cell receptor (beta chain) showed up just a few times. Germline V gives CDR1 DFQATT, CDR2 SNEGSKA (reference sequence). The CDR3 is 14 residues long. V lost 6 bases to trimming and J lost 3 bases, with 18 bases between them. The data were obtained in a study of naive and memory T cell subsets. Both TRBC1 and TRBC2 were covered by a beta constant-region primer of two equimolar oligonucleotides. Via MiXCR, TCRdb re-called the UMI-ligation and nested PCR reads, giving one row per CDR3 protein. The table records 140,000 to 150,000 distinct CDR3 sequences, about a sixth of them present only once.

The receptor was derived from a human donor in good health. The J gene is TRBJ2-7, the V gene TRBV20-1; D unresolved. Sequenced sample: naive CD4+ T cells from blood. For the CDR3, the DNA is TGCAGTGCCTCCGGCGCGGCGGCCGTCTACGAGCAGTACTTC. It encodes CSASGAAAVYEQYF.